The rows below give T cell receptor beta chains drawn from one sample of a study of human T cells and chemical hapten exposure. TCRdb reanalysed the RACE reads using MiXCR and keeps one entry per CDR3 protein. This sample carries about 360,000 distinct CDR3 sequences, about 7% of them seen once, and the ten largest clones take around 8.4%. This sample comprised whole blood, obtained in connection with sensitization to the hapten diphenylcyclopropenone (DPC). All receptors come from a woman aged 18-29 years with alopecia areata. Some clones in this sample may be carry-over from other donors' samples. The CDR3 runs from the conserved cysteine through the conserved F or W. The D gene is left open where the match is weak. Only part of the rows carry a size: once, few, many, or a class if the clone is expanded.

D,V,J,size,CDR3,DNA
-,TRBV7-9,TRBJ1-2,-,CASSLDLRPNYGYTF,TGTGCCAGCAGCTTAGACCTCAGGCCTAACTATGGCTACACCTTC
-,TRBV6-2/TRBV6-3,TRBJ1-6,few,CASVHLQSSPLHF,TGTGCCAGCGTTCACCTACAGAGTTCACCCCTCCACTTT
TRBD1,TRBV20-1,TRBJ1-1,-,CSARSGTEEAFF,TGCAGTGCTAGATCCGGGACAGAGGAAGCTTTCTTT
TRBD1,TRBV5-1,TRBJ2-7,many,CASSFRTGGGYEQYF,TGCGCCAGCAGCTTCCGTACAGGGGGCGGGTACGAGCAGTACTTC
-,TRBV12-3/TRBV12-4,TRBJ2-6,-,CASSLFISGANVLTF,TGTGCCAGCAGTTTGTTTATCTCTGGGGCCAACGTCCTGACTTTC
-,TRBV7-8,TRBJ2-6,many,CASSLQTPTGANVLTF,TGTGCCAGCAGCCTCCAAACCCCGACTGGGGCCAACGTCCTGACTTTC
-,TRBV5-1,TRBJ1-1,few,CASSSGDDAEAFF,TGCGCCAGCAGCTCCGGGGATGACGCTGAAGCTTTCTTT
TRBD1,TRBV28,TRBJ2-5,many,CASSPTGVQETQYF,TGTGCCAGCAGTCCGACAGGGGTCCAAGAGACCCAGTACTTC
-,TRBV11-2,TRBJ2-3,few,CASSSVLADTQYF,TGTGCCAGCAGCTCCGTTCTTGCAGATACGCAGTATTTT
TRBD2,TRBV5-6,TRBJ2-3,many,CASSGLETDTQYF,TGTGCCAGCAGCGGACTAGAAACAGATACGCAGTATTTT
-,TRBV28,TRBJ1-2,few,CASSFTGTNGYTF,TGTGCCAGCAGTTTCACGGGGACCAATGGCTACACCTTC
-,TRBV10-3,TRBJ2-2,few,CAISEWQGVTGELFF,TGTGCCATCAGTGAGTGGCAGGGAGTGACCGGGGAGCTGTTTTTT
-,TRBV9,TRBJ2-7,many,CASLSKGSWLSSSYEQYF,TGTGCCAGCCTCAGCAAAGGCAGTTGGCTTTCTAGCTCCTACGAGCAGTACTTC
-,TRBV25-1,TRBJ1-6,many,CASSGTGSPLHF,TGTGCCAGCAGTGGCACAGGGTCACCCCTCCACTTT
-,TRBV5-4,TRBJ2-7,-,CASSLSVTGQHEQYF,TGTGCCAGCAGCTTGAGCGTTACAGGGCAGCACGAGCAGTACTTC
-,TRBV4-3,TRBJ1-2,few,CASSPSRDTHGYTF,TGCGCCAGCAGCCCTTCGAGAGACACCCATGGCTACACCTTC
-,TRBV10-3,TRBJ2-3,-,CAISEEPTSTDTQYF,TGTGCCATCAGTGAAGAGCCGACTAGCACAGATACGCAGTATTTT
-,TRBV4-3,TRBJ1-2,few,CASSQVKIDGGYTF,TGCGCCAGCAGCCAAGTTAAGATTGACGGTGGCTACACCTTC
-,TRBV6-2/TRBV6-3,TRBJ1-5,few,CASRSISPAGYQPQHF,TGTGCCAGCAGATCCATCTCCCCAGCGGGATATCAGCCCCAGCATTTT
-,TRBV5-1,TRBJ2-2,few,CASSLAPGELFF,TGCGCCAGCAGCTTGGCTCCCGGGGAGCTGTTTTTT
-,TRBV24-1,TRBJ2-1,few,CATSDFGSGDNEQFF,TGTGCCACCAGTGATTTTGGTAGCGGCGACAATGAGCAGTTCTTC
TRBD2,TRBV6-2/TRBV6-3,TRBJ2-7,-,CASTQTGGRSYEQYF,TGTGCCAGCACCCAAACGGGGGGACGGTCCTACGAGCAGTACTTC
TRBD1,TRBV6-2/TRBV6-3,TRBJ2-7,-,CASSNRTGLSYEQYF,TGTGCCAGCAGTAACCGGACAGGACTCTCCTACGAGCAGTACTTC
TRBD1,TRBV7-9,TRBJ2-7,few,CASRPQTGDKSYEQYF,TGTGCCAGCAGACCCCAGACAGGGGATAAATCCTACGAGCAGTACTTC
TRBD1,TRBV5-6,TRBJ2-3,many,CASSRSTGAVYTQYF,TGTGCCAGCAGCAGATCGACAGGGGCCGTCTATACGCAGTATTTT
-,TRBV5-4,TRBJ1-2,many,CASSLEQGISYGYTF,TGTGCCAGCAGCTTGGAGCAGGGAATTAGCTATGGCTACACCTTC
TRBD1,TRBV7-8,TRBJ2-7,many,CASSAYRTGFAYEQYF,TGTGCCAGCAGCGCCTACCGGACAGGCTTTGCCTACGAGCAGTACTTC
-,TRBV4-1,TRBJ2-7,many,CASSQDRGAEQYF,TGCGCCAGCAGCCAAGATAGGGGCGCCGAGCAGTACTTC
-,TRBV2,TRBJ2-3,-,CASIITDPTDTQYF,TGTGCCAGCATAATTACAGATCCCACAGATACGCAGTATTTT
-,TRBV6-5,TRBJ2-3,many,CASSYSFGGPTDTQYF,TGTGCCAGCAGTTACAGTTTCGGGGGGCCGACAGATACGCAGTATTTT
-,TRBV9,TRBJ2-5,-,CASSVAAGTGTQYF,TGTGCCAGCAGCGTAGCGGCAGGTACGGGGACCCAGTACTTC
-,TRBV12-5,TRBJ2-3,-,CASARPSTDTQYF,TGTGCTAGTGCCCGTCCTAGCACAGATACGCAGTATTTT
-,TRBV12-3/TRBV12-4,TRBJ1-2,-,CASSPGTTDYGYTF,TGTGCCAGCAGTCCCGGGACAACTGACTATGGCTACACCTTC
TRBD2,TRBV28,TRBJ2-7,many,CASSLAATSGGLQYF,TGTGCCAGCAGTTTAGCTGCGACTAGCGGGGGGTTGCAGTACTTC
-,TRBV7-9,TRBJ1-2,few,CASSLGPIGYTF,TGTGCCAGCAGCTTAGGTCCCATCGGCTACACCTTC
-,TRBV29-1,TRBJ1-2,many,CSVLSVYGYTF,TGCAGCGTCTTGAGCGTATATGGCTACACCTTC
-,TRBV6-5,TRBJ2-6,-,CASSYNRELSGANVLTF,TGTGCCAGCAGTTACAACAGGGAACTTTCCGGGGCCAACGTCCTGACTTTC
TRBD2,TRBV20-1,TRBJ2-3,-,CSASPASGGLPIDTQYF,TGCAGTGCTTCACCTGCTAGCGGGGGCCTTCCCATAGATACGCAGTATTTT
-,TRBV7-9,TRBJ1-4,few,CASSTPGPNEKLFF,TGTGCCAGCAGCACCCCTGGCCCTAATGAAAAACTGTTTTTT
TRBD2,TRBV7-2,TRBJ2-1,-,CASRYGGARYNEQFF,TGTGCCAGCAGATACGGGGGGGCCCGTTACAATGAGCAGTTCTTC
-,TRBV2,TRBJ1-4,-,CASVGNEKLFF,TGTGCCAGCGTAGGGAATGAAAAACTGTTTTTT
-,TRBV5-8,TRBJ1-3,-,CASSLADSTSGNTIYF,TGTGCCAGCAGCTTGGCTGACTCAACCTCTGGAAACACCATATATTTT
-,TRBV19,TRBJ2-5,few,CASSGGFQETQYF,TGTGCCAGTAGCGGGGGATTTCAAGAGACCCAGTACTTC
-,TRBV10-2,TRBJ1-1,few,CASRVTGPNTEAFF,TGCGCCAGCAGGGTAACGGGACCCAACACTGAAGCTTTCTTT
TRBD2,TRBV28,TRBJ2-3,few,CASNEGGAINTQYF,TGTGCCAGCAACGAGGGAGGGGCGATTAATACGCAGTATTTT
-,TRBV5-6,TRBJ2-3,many,CASLSGPRTDTQYF,TGTGCCAGCCTATCGGGGCCCCGCACAGATACGCAGTATTTT
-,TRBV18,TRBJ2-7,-,CASSPAGTDNYEQYF,TGTGCCAGCTCACCGGCGGGGACGGATAACTACGAGCAGTACTTC
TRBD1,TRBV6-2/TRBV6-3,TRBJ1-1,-,CASSYRAGGTEAFF,TGTGCCAGCAGTTACCGGGCAGGGGGCACTGAAGCTTTCTTT
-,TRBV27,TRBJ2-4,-,CASSGYRERKNIQYF,TGTGCCAGCAGTGGATACAGGGAGCGGAAGAACATTCAGTACTTC
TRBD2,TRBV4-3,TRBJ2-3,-,CASRAGGGAGDTQYF,TGCGCCAGCCGAGCAGGCGGGGGGGCCGGGGATACGCAGTATTTT
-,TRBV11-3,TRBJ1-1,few,CASGLTRRTEAFF,TGTGCCAGCGGTCTTACTAGGCGGACTGAAGCTTTCTTT
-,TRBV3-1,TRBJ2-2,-,CASSQEFTGELFF,TGTGCCAGCAGCCAAGAGTTCACCGGGGAGCTGTTTTTT
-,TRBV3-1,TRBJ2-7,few,CASSQDIGTFSYEQYF,TGTGCCAGCAGCCAAGACATCGGGACCTTCTCCTACGAGCAGTACTTC